The 6 T cell receptor beta chains below were found in one sample sequenced in a study of blood T cell repertoires in COVID-19 (dated by TCRdb to 2018 to 2020). The library was prepared using the immunoSEQ multiplex PCR assay. Imported from immuneACCESS, the table was reduced by TCRdb to in-frame sequences with V and J called. These copies leave out some clones; in studies compared against another copy, an unresolved V gene accounts for under half, and the cause of the remainder is not known. The sample table shows about half a million clones, and roughly 89% are seen once. Of the sample, about 1% falls within the top ten clones. Sequenced material: peripheral blood. The receptors here all came from a man aged 18 to 29 with COVID-19, enrolled during active disease.

The chain has TRBV24-1 and TRBJ2-5; D unclear. Trimming stripped 5 bases from V and 5 bases from J, with 8 bases between. Germline CDR1 and CDR2: KGHDR and SFDVKD. The CDR3 is 12 amino acids. The CDR3 nucleotides read TGTGCCACCAGTGGTCTAGATGAGACCCAGTACTTC. This gives the protein CATSGLDETQYF.

The CDR3 loop is CSAEQGQAGELFF. In nucleotides, the CDR3 is TGCAGCGCCGAACAGGGTCAGGCCGGGGAGCTGTTTTTT. This sequence joins TRBV29-1 and TRBJ2-2, with D tentatively TRBD1 (6 bases). The CDR3 has 13 residues. V lost 7 bases, J lost 6 bases, and 15 bases lay in between. Germline V gene data show CDR1 as SQVTM and CDR2 as ANQGSEA.

V is TRBV7-2 and J is TRBJ2-2; D remains unclear. The CDR3 covers 16 residues. Per germline, CDR1 SGHTA and CDR2 FQGNSA. V was cut by 2 bases and J by 2 bases, with 12 bases left in between. The CDR3 coding sequence is TGTGCCAGCAGCTTAACCTCGACAACCAACACCGGGGAGCTGTTTTTT. Encoded protein: CASSLTSTTNTGELFF.

The chain carries TRBV7-9 and TRBJ1-5; tentative D call: TRBD1 (6 bases). The germline V and J ends were trimmed by 4 bases and 5 bases, with 15 bases remaining between them. This CDR3 contains 15 residues. Germline-derived CDR1 and CDR2 are SEHNR and FQNEAQ (reference sequence). The CDR3 sequence: CASSYAGRGDQPQHF. The CDR3 bases are TGTGCCAGCAGCTACGCGGGCAGGGGCGATCAGCCCCAGCATTTT.

The chain joins TRBV5-1 to TRBJ2-7; TRBD2 is a possible D gene (6 bases). The germline V gene encodes CDR1 SGHRS and CDR2 YFSETQ. The CDR3 is made up of 14 amino acids. Trimming removed 0 bases at V and 5 bases at J, with 12 bases between. The CDR3 DNA is TGCGCCAGCAGCTTGGTGGTTGGCGGGAACGAGCAGTACTTC. Encoded protein: CASSLVVGGNEQYF.

The chain has TRBV21-1 and TRBJ1-5. TRBV21-1 is described as a pseudogene. CDR3 length: 16 residues. CDR3 sequence reads: CANLTTLGGGNQPQHF. The CDR3, as DNA: TGTGCCAACCTAACGACCCTGGGGGGGGGCAACCAGCCCCAGCATTTT.